The 11 T cell receptor beta chains presented below share a single source sample, sequenced in a study of blood T cell repertoires in COVID-19. Repertoires were generated with immunoSEQ multiplex PCR, while TCRdb's copy carries only in-frame clones and drops some. The data hold about 120,000 clones, with about nine tenths observed a single time. Sequenced input: peripheral blood. Receptors were obtained from a human donor with active COVID-19. The donor label of this sample is uncertain.

This clone has only one observation. This chain's CDR3 is CASSFEGYTF. In nucleotides, the CDR3 is TGTGCCAGCAGCTTCGAGGGCTACACCTTC. This chain connects TRBV5-8 to TRBJ1-2; D call uncertain. V was trimmed by 2 bases and J by 8 bases, leaving 4 bases between them. CDR1 is SGHTS and CDR2 is YDEGEE in the germline V gene. The CDR3 consists of 10 residues.

There are a few counts of this clone. Different DNA sequences within this sample yield the same CDR3. V gene TRBV19 combines with J gene TRBJ2-7, with D possibly being TRBD1 (6 bases). The germline V and J ends were trimmed by 5 bases and 1 base, with 9 bases remaining between them. This CDR3 spans 13 amino acids. Germline values: CDR1 LNHDA, CDR2 SQIVND (reference sequence). As DNA, the CDR3 is TGTGCCAGTAGTGGGACACGATCCTACGAGCAGTACTTC. Encoded protein: CASSGTRSYEQYF. Full variable domain (missing parts from reference TRBV19 and TRBJ2-7): DGGITQSPKYLFRKEGQNVTLSCEQNLNHDAMYWYRQDPGQGLRLIYYSQIVNDFQKGDIAEGYSVSREKKESFPLTVTSAQKNPTAFYLCASSGTRSYEQYFGPGTRLTVT.

This chain joins TRBV7-2 and TRBJ2-3; a possible D gene is TRBD2 (7 bases). Germline V lookup: CDR1 SGHTA, CDR2 FQGNSA. This CDR3 is built from 14 residues. V lost 11 bases to trimming and J lost 6 bases, with 21 bases between them. The CDR3 nucleotides read TGTGCCTCGGAACGCGGGGGCCCCAGGGATACGCAGTATTTT. It codes for CASERGGPRDTQYF.

The V call is TRBV12-3 or TRBV12-4, the J call TRBJ2-7; maybe TRBD1 (6 bases). This CDR3 comprises 13 residues. Trimming left V 3 bases short and J 6 bases short, with 12 bases between. The CDR3 bases are TGTGCCAGCAGTTTGGGCAGGGGATCCGAGCAGTACTTC. Its protein is CASSLGRGSEQYF.

This sequence joins TRBV10-2 and TRBJ2-5, with a weak D call TRBD2 (6 bases). The CDR3 totals 14 residues. Germline CDR1 and CDR2: WSHSY and SAAADI. V lost 0 bases and J lost 5, with 10 bases in between. Here the CDR3 DNA reads TGCGCCAGCAGTGAGTCGGGGGGTGCGGAGACCCAGTACTTC. This translates into CASSESGGAETQYF.

The J gene is TRBJ2-7, the V gene TRBV19; 7 positions match TRBD1. In germline, CDR1 is LNHDA, CDR2 SQIVND (reference sequence). This CDR3 contains 14 residues. The trim removed 3 bases at V and 7 bases at J, leaving 9 bases unmatched. DNA of the CDR3: TGTGCCAGTAGTATCCGGGACAGCCTAGGGGAGCAGTACTTC. Its translation is CASSIRDSLGEQYF.

The chain joins TRBV6-5 to TRBJ1-1; D is unclear. V lost 8 bases to trimming and J lost 5 bases, with 12 bases between them. Germline V CDR1 and CDR2: MNHEY, SVGAGI. The CDR3 has 12 residues. CDR3 coding DNA: TGTGCCAGCGGCCGGTTGCGGACTGAAGCTTTCTTT. Translation: CASGRLRTEAFF.

V usage is TRBV6-6 and J usage is TRBJ2-1; 8 bases line up with TRBD2. Germline V gene lookup returns CDR1 MNHNY and CDR2 SVGAGI (reference sequence). This CDR3 is 14 amino acids long. Germline trimming cut 4 bases from V and 10 bases from J; bases unmatched to any gene: 9. This CDR3 reads CASSFPGLGREQFF. In DNA form, the CDR3 reads TGTGCCAGCAGTTTCCCGGGACTAGGCAGGGAGCAGTTCTTC.

The chain uses TRBV27 and TRBJ2-1; tentatively, D is TRBD1 (5 bases). The CDR3 spans 12 residues. Germline V gene sequence: CDR1 MNHEY, CDR2 SMNVEV (reference sequence). V lost 5 bases and J lost 6, with 8 bases in between. The CDR3 is CASSGTGNEQFF. Here the CDR3 DNA reads TGTGCCAGCAGTGGAACAGGCAATGAGCAGTTCTTC.

This clone was counted only a few times. The genes are TRBV11-2 and TRBJ2-2, with a possible D match to TRBD1 (7 bases). Germline assignment: CDR1 SGHAT and CDR2 FQNNGV. The CDR3 is 15 residues long. The germline V and J ends were trimmed by 4 bases and 1 base, with 10 bases remaining between them. The CDR3 DNA follows: TGTGCCAGCAGCTCCAGGGGGGTGAACACCGGGGAGCTGTTTTTT. Protein: CASSSRGVNTGELFF.

V and J are TRBV7-2 and TRBJ2-7; TRBD2 aligns across 9 bases. V shed 3 bases and J 9 bases; nucleotides not matched to a gene: 15. The germline V gene encodes CDR1 SGHTA and CDR2 FQGNSA. The CDR3 runs to 16 residues. The CDR3 DNA is TGTGCCAGCAGCTTGGCCCCGGGACTAGCAGGGACGAGGCAGTACTTC. It encodes CASSLAPGLAGTRQYF.